This TCR beta chain is drawn from a study of T-cell memory formation after mild COVID-19. In TCRdb, the 5' RACE reads were re-called with MiXCR into one record per CDR3 protein. The sample holds roughly 560,000 distinct CDR3 sequences, over 20% seen once. This clonotype was observed many times. The antigen is unknown. Study outcomes and limitations: Contracting CD4+ clones sat mainly in CM and EM; CD8+ in EMRA. Researchers found some responding clones in pre-infection memory, a sign that cross-reactive memory joined.

The germline V and J ends were trimmed by 2 bases and 5 bases, with 12 bases remaining between them. The CDR3 covers 14 residues. This TCR came from an adult woman who had mild COVID-19 (a few samples of this study predate the infection). Cell type and time point are not known. This chain links TRBV12-3 or TRBV12-4 with TRBJ1-1; possible D gene TRBD1, 5 bases. The sample taken for sequencing was PBMCs or a T cell subset sorted from them (not recorded which). CDR3 sequence reads: CASSLSAGGTEAFF. CDR3 sequence (DNA): TGTGCCAGCAGTTTATCGGCCGGGGGGACTGAAGCTTTCTTT.